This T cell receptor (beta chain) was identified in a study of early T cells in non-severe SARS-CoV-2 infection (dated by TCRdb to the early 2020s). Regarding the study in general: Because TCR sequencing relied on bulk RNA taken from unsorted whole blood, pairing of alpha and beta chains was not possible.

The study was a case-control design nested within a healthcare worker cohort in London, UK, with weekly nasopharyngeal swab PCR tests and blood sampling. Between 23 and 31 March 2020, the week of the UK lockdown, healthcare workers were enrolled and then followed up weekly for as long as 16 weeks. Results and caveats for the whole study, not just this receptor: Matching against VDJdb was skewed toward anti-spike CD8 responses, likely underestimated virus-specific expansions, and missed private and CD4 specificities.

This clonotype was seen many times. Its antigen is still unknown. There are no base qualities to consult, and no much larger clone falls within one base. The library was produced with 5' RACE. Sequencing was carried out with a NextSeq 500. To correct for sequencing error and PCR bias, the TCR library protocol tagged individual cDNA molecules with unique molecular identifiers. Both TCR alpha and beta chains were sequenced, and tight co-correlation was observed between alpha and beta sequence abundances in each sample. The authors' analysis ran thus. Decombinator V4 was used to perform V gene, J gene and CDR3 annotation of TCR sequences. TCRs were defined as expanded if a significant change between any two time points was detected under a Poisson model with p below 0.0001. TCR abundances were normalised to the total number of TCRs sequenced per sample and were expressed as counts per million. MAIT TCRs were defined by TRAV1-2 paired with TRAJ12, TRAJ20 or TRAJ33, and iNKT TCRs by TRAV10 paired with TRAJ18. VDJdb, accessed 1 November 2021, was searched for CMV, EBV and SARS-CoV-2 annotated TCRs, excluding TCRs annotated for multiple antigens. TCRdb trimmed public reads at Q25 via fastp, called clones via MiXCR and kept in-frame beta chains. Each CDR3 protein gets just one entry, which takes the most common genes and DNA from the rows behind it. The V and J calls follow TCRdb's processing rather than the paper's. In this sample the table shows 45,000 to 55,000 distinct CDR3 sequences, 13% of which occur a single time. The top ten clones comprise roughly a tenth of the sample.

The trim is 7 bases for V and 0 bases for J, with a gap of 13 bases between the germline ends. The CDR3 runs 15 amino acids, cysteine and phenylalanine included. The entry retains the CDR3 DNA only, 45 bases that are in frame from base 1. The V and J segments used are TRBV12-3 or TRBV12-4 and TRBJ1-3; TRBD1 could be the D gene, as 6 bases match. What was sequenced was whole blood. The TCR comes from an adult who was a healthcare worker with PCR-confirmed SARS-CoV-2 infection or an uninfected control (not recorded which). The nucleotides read TGTGCCAGCAACTTGCAGGGGATCTCTGGAAACACCATATATTTT. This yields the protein CASNLQGISGNTIYF.